The 13 T cell receptor beta chains listed next were all sequenced from one sample in a study of T cell responses to AZD1222 COVID-19 vaccine (dated by TCRdb to 2020 to 2023). In light of the paper, this sample's time point label describes: baseline before first vaccination. The library was built by means of the immunoSEQ multiplex PCR assay. TCRdb took this table from immuneACCESS and kept in-frame rearrangements with V and J called. Such tables lack part of the clones; where checked against another copy, unresolved V genes explain under half of the gap, and the rest is unexplained. The sample table holds 200,000 to 300,000 clones, of which just over 90% were seen once. About 0.5% of the sample rests with the top ten. The sequenced sample was peripheral blood, obtained on day 0 of AZD1222 vaccination. These receptors all stem from an adult in good health.

The rearrangement joins TRBV7-2 to TRBJ2-1; D perhaps matches TRBD1 (7 bases). Germline loops: CDR1 SGHTA, CDR2 FQGNSA. The germline V and J ends were trimmed by 3 bases and 7 bases, with 16 bases remaining between them. This CDR3 spans 15 amino acids. CDR3: CASSLVPGGPNEQFF. The DNA of the CDR3 is TGTGCCAGCAGCTTGGTACCAGGGGGGCCGAATGAGCAGTTCTTC.

The CDR3 DNA follows: TGTGCCAGCAGTCCAACAGCTGGGTTCTACAATGAGCAGTTCTTC. Protein product: CASSPTAGFYNEQFF. This chain links TRBV6-4 with TRBJ2-1, with D hard to call. Germline V gene lookup returns CDR1 MRHNA and CDR2 SNTAGT. This CDR3 comprises 15 residues. V was cut by 5 bases and J by 3 bases, with 14 bases left in between.

V is TRBV6-2 or TRBV6-3 and J is TRBJ2-5, with D perhaps assigned TRBD1 or TRBD2 (5 bases each). Germline CDR1 and CDR2: MNHEY and SVGEGT. V was clipped by 0 bases and J by 5 bases, with 25 bases between them. The CDR3 consists of 19 residues. The CDR3 sequence: CASSYSTEYGTTRTETQYF. CDR3 coding DNA: TGTGCCAGCAGTTACTCGACGGAGTACGGGACCACGAGGACCGAGACCCAGTACTTC.

The V and J genes are TRBV7-3 and TRBJ2-2; 8 bases are a match to TRBD2. This CDR3 is built from 15 residues. V shed 2 bases, J shed 4 bases, and the junction held 3 bases outside the gene matches. Per germline, CDR1 SGHTA and CDR2 FQGTGA. CDR3 sequence (DNA): TGTGCCAGCAGCTTAGCAGCGGGAGTCACCGGGGAGCTGTTTTTT. Protein product: CASSLAAGVTGELFF.

The chain recombines TRBV27 with TRBJ2-1, with 7 bases identical to TRBD1. Germline V gene lookup returns CDR1 MNHEY and CDR2 SMNVEV (reference sequence). The CDR3 extends over 15 amino acids. V lost 2 bases and J lost 4; bases outside the gene matches: 5. DNA for the CDR3: TGTGCCAGCAGTTTAAAGGGGGCTAGTTACAATGAGCAGTTCTTC. Protein sequence: CASSLKGASYNEQFF.

This clone came up once. This chain uses TRBV7-9 with TRBJ1-1; TRBD1 matches at 11 bases. Unmatched junction bases numbered 3, after V lost 3 bases and J lost 0 bases. The CDR3 has 16 amino acids. Germline V lookup: CDR1 SEHNR, CDR2 FQNEAQ (reference sequence). CDR3 residues: CASSLGTGGVNTEAFF. The CDR3 region has the DNA TGTGCCAGCAGCTTGGGGACAGGGGGTGTGAACACTGAAGCTTTCTTT.

The chain carries TRBV19 and TRBJ2-7, with D maybe TRBD2 (5 bases). CDR1 is LNHDA and CDR2 is SQIVND in the germline V gene (reference sequence). The CDR3 loop spans 18 amino acids. With 5 bases removed from V and 4 bases from J, the gap between germline ends came to 27 bases. Here the CDR3 DNA reads TGTGCCAGTAGTTTCCACGGAGGCGGCGAACACTTCGGGTACGAGCAGTACTTC. This sequence encodes CASSFHGGGEHFGYEQYF.

The chain has TRBV28 and TRBJ2-7; TRBD1 matches at 9 bases. The V gene end was trimmed by 6 bases and the J gene end by 2 bases; junction bases not matched to a gene: 11. The CDR3 consists of 16 residues. CDR1 and CDR2 (germline): MDHEN, SYDVKM. CDR3 sequence (DNA): TGTGCCAGCAGCTCCCCCCGACAGGGGGGGACCTACGAGCAGTACTTC. Translated, it gives CASSSPRQGGTYEQYF.

The rearrangement joins TRBV7-2 to TRBJ2-5; D possibly corresponds to TRBD2 (6 bases). Germline assignment: CDR1 SGHTA and CDR2 FQGNSA. The CDR3 loop spans 14 amino acids. The V gene lost 8 bases and the J gene lost 3 bases, with 16 bases spanning the gap. DNA for the CDR3: TGTGCCAGCGTTAGGAGGGGCCTAGAAGAGACCCAGTACTTC. Amino acids: CASVRRGLEETQYF.

The rearrangement uses TRBV7-2 and TRBJ1-1, with unresolved D. Trimming shortened V by 5 bases and J by 4 bases, and 11 bases separated the two germline ends. CDR3 length equals 13 residues. The V gene's germline CDR1 is SGHTA and CDR2 FQGNSA. This CDR3 reads CASSPAGVTEAFF. The CDR3 DNA reads TGTGCCAGCAGCCCTGCCGGCGTCACTGAAGCTTTCTTT.

This clone was seen once. V and J are TRBV7-8 and TRBJ2-7, with 10 bases aligning to TRBD1. The CDR3 contains 16 residues. Germline assignment: CDR1 SGHVS and CDR2 FQNEAQ. V dropped 5 bases and J dropped 5; count of bases not matched to a gene: 12. CDR3 DNA: TGTGCCAGCAGCCAATTATCCGGGACAGGGGCCCACGAGCAGTACTTC. It codes for CASSQLSGTGAHEQYF.

V usage is TRBV28 and J usage is TRBJ1-1; 7 bases match TRBD1. V was clipped by 5 bases and J by 0 bases; unmatched bases: 6. Germline V gene sequence: CDR1 MDHEN, CDR2 SYDVKM. The CDR3 loop spans 15 amino acids. The CDR3 bases are TGTGCCAGCAGTCCCACTGACAGGGTGAACACTGAAGCTTTCTTT. Translated, it gives CASSPTDRVNTEAFF.

For this clone: The junction shows a germline mismatch at one end, possibly a read error. J is TRBJ1-6 and V is TRBV11-2; D ambiguous. The CDR3 is made up of 14 amino acids. Per germline, CDR1 SGHAT and CDR2 FQNNGV. Here the CDR3 DNA reads TGTGCCAGCAGCCCAACGTGGAGTAATTCACTCCTCCACTTT. It encodes CASSPTWSNSLLHF.